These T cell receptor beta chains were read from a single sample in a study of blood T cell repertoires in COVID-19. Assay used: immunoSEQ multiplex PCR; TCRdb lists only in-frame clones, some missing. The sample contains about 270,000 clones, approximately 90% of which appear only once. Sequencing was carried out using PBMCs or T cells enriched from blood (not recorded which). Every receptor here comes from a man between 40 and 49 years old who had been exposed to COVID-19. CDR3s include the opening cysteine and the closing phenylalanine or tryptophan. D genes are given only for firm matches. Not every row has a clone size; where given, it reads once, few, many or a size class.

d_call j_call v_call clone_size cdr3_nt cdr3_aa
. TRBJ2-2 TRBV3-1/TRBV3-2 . TGTGCCAGCAGGGTCGGCGGCGCAACGGGTGCCGGGGAGCTGTTTTTT CASRVGGATGAGELFF
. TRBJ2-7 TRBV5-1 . TGCGCCAGCAGCCCGGGCGTCAGGGAAACGTACGAGCAGTACTTC CASSPGVRETYEQYF
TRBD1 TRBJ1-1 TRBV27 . TGTGCCAGCAGTAGATCCGGGACAGGGGCCACTGAAGCTTTCTTT CASSRSGTGATEAFF
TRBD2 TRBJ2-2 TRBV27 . TGTGCCAGCAGTCTCAGAGAAGCGGGAGGGCCGACCGGGGAGCTGTTTTTT CASSLREAGGPTGELFF
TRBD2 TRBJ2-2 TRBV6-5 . TGTGCCAGCAGTTATGAGCTAGCGGGAACCGGGGAGCTGTTTTTT CASSYELAGTGELFF
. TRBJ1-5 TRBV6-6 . TGTGCCAGCAGTTACTCCCAGGGAAATCAGCCCCAGCATTTT CASSYSQGNQPQHF
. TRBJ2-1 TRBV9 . TGTGCCAGCAGCACGAAGCTCCAGGCCAGCTACAATGAGCAGTTCTTC CASSTKLQASYNEQFF
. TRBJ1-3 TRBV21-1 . TGTGCCAGCAGCAAAGTAGAAGGGACATTGGTAGGGGAAGGCGGAAACACCATATATTTT CASSKVEGTLVGEGGNTIYF
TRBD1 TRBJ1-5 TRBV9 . TGTGCCAGCAGCGCAGGGGGCGATCAGCCCCAGCATTTT CASSAGGDQPQHF
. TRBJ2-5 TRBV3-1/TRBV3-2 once TGTGCCAGCAGCCGTTTTGAGACAGTAGAGACCCAGTACTTC CASSRFETVETQYF
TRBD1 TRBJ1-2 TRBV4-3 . TGCGCCAGCAGCCAAGATTTGACAGGGGGCCTTCCATCGGATGGCTACACCTTC CASSQDLTGGLPSDGYTF
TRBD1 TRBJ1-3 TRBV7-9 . TGTGCCAGCAGCCGACAGGGGTCCCCTGGAAACACCATATATTTT CASSRQGSPGNTIYF
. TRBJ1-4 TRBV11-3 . TGTGCCAGCAGCTTAGTATACCCACAGGGCCGGGAAAAACTGTTTTTT CASSLVYPQGREKLFF
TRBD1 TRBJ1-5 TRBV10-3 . TGTGCCACGGCGAGACAGGGTAGAGATAGTATTGGCAATCAGCCCCAGCATTTT CATARQGRDSIGNQPQHF
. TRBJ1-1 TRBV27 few TGTGCCAGCAGTTTAATTGGGGGGGAAGCTTTCTTT CASSLIGGEAFF
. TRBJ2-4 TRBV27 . TGTGCCAGCAGTTCAGGACTGCCCAAAAACATTCAGTACTTC CASSSGLPKNIQYF
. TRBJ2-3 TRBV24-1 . TGTGCCACCAGTGTTAGCGGCACAGATACGCAGTATTTT CATSVSGTDTQYF
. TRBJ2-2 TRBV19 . TGTGCCAGTAGTGCCAGACTGGAAGGGGAGCTGTTTTTT CASSARLEGELFF
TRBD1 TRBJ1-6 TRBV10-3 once TGTGCCATCAGGATGGACAGGACGACTTCACCCCTCCACTTT CAIRMDRTTSPLHF
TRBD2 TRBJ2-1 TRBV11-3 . TGTGCCAGCAGCTTAGAGGGGACTAGGAATGAGCAGTTCTTC CASSLEGTRNEQFF
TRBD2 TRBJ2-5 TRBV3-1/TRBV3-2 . TGTGCCAGCAGCCATGGGACTAAAGAGACCCAGTACTTC CASSHGTKETQYF
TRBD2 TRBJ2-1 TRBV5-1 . TGCGCCAGCAGCTTACAGGGACTAGCGGGGAGGGATGAGCAGTTCTTC CASSLQGLAGRDEQFF
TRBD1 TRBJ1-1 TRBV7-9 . TGTGCCAGCAGCTCTCGGGCAGGGGGCGATCCTGAAGCTTTCTTT CASSSRAGGDPEAFF
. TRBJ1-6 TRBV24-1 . TGTGCCACCAGTGATCCCCAGGGTGTTGGCTCACCCCTCCACTTT CATSDPQGVGSPLHF
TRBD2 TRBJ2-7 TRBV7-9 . TGTGCCAGCAGCTTGGGACTAGCGGGAGCCGAGCAGTACTTC CASSLGLAGAEQYF
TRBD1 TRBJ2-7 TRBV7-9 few TGTGCCAGCAGCCAGGGACAGGGAGGTTATGAGCAGTACTTC CASSQGQGGYEQYF
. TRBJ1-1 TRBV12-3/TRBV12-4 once TGTGCCAGCAGTTTCGAGGGGAACACTGAAGCTTTCTTT CASSFEGNTEAFF
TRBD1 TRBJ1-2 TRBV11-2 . TGTGCCAGCAGCTTAGACGGGACAGGGAGATACTATGGCTACACCTTC CASSLDGTGRYYGYTF
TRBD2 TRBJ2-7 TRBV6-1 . TGTGCCAGCAGTGGGGCCGGACTAGCGGGAGACTACGAGCAGTACTTC CASSGAGLAGDYEQYF
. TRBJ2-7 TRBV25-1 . TGTGCCACCGGGGAGCTAGTCTTCCACGAGCAGTACTTC CATGELVFHEQYF
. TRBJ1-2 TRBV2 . TGTGCCAGCAGAGCCGGGACGGACTATATTCTTGGCTATGGCTACACCTTC CASRAGTDYILGYGYTF
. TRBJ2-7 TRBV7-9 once TGTGCCAGCAGCTTACAGGTCTCCTACGAGCAGTACTTC CASSLQVSYEQYF
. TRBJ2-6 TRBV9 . TGTGCCAGCAGCTCCCACTTAAAAGAGCCGGGACTGATGATCTCTGGGGCCAACGTCCTGACTTTC CASSSHLKEPGLMISGANVLTF
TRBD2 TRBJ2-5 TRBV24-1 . TGTGCCACCAGTGATAGCGGGACGGAACAAGAGACCCAGTACTTC CATSDSGTEQETQYF
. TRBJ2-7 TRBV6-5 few TGTGCCAGCAGTTACTCGAGCGGGCCCCTCTGGGAGCAGTACTTC CASSYSSGPLWEQYF
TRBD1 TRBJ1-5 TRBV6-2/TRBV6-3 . TGTGCCAGCAGTTCATCCGGGACAGGGGTCAATCAGCCCCAGCATTTT CASSSSGTGVNQPQHF
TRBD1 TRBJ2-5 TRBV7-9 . TGTGCCAGCAGCTCGGTCGGGACAGGGGACCCCTTCCAAGAGACCCAGTACTTC CASSSVGTGDPFQETQYF
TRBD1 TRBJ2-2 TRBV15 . TGTGCCACCAGCGCCGACAGGGGATTAAACACCGGGGAGCTGTTTTTT CATSADRGLNTGELFF
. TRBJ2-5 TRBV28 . TGTGCCAGCAGTTCGACCCGCCAGGGCTACGGGGAGACCCAGTACTTC CASSSTRQGYGETQYF
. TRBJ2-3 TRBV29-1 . TGCAGCGTTGCGGAGATGCGGACAGATACGCAGTATTTT CSVAEMRTDTQYF
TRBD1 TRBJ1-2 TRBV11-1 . TGTGCCAGCAGCCCTCGGACAGGCGGTGGCTACACCTTC CASSPRTGGGYTF
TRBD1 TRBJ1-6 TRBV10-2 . TGCGCCAGCACCCATACAGGGGAAAATTCACCCCTCCACTTT CASTHTGENSPLHF
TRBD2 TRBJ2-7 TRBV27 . TGTGCCACCCGAGTTGCGGGAGGCTACGAGCAGTACTTC CATRVAGGYEQYF
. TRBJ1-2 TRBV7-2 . TGTGCCAGCAGCTTAACTTCATCAGGAACTCTTTATGGCTACACCTTC CASSLTSSGTLYGYTF
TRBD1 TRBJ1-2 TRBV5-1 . TGCGCCAGCAGCTTGGCCGATGCAGGGGGCGCTTCCTATGGCTACACCTTC CASSLADAGGASYGYTF
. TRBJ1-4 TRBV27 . TGTGCCAGCAGTGGGGGGGCCTTGTCCGCAACTAATGAAAAACTGTTTTTT CASSGGALSATNEKLFF
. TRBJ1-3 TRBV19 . TGTGCCAGTGCAGGTGCTGGAAACACCATATATTTT CASAGAGNTIYF